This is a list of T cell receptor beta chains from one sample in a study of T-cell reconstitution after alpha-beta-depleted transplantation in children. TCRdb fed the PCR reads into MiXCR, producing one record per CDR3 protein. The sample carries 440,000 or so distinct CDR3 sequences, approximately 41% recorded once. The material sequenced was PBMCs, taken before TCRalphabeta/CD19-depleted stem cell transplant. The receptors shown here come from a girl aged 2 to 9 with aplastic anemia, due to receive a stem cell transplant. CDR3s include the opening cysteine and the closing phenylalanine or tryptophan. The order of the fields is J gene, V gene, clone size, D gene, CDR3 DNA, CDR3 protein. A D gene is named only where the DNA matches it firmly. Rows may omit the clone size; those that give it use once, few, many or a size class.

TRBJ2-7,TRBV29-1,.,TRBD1,TGCAGCGCCCGACAGGGGGACGGACGAGAGTACTTC,CSARQGDGREYF
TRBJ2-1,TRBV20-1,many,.,TGCAGTGCCAGCGAAAACAATGAGCAGTTCTTC,CSASENNEQFF
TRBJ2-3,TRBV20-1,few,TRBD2,TGCAGTGCCTTCCGGGGTAGCGGGGGCGGCACAGATACGCAGTATTTT,CSAFRGSGGGTDTQYF
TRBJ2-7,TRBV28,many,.,TGTGCCAGCAGTTTATCGGCCTGGGTCCGCACGTACTTC,CASSLSAWVRTYF
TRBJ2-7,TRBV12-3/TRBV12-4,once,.,TGTGCCAGCAGTTTCCGCCTCCACGAGCAGTACTTC,CASSFRLHEQYF
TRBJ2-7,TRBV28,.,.,TGTGCCAGCAGTTTGAGTACTAGCCCTTCCTACGAGCAGTACTTC,CASSLSTSPSYEQYF
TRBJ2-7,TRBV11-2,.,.,TGTGCCAGCAGCCGACAGGCCATCTACGAGCAGTACTTC,CASSRQAIYEQYF
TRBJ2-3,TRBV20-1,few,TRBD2,TGCAGTGCTAGAGGGCCAGCGGGGTTCGCAGATACGCAGTATTTT,CSARGPAGFADTQYF
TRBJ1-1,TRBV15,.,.,TGTGCCACGGGGCGGAAGAACACTGAAGCTTTCTTT,CATGRKNTEAFF
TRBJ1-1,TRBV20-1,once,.,TGCAGTGCTTCCTCAGGAGGAACTGAAGCTTTCTTT,CSASSGGTEAFF
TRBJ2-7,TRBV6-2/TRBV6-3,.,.,TGTGCCAGCTCGGCAGGGCCACTCGGGCAGTACTTC,CASSAGPLGQYF
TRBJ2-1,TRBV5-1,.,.,TGCGCCAGCAGCTTGATGGATCCGACCTACAATGAGCAGTTCTTC,CASSLMDPTYNEQFF
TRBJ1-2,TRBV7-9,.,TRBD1,TGTGCCAGCGGCTGGGGGGACAGGAGCGGCGACACCTTC,CASGWGDRSGDTF
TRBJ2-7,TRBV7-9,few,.,TGTGCCAGCAGCTTAGCGCCCCACGAGCAGTACTTC,CASSLAPHEQYF
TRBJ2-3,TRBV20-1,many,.,TGCAGTGCTAGAGACCGGGACCGGGAGAGGGGAGATACGCAGTATTTT,CSARDRDRERGDTQYF
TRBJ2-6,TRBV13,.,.,TGTGCCAGCAGCTTAAAGGGGTACTCTGGGGCCAACGTCCTGACTTTC,CASSLKGYSGANVLTF
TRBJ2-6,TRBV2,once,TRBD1,TGTGCCAGCAGTGAGGACAGGGTTGGGGCCAACGTCCTGACTTTC,CASSEDRVGANVLTF
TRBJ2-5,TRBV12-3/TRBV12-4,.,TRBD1,TGTGCCAGTTGTCCGACAGGGACCGTGGGGACCCAGTACTTC,CASCPTGTVGTQYF
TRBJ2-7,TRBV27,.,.,TGTGCCAGCGGCCGTCAGTACTACGAGCAGTACTTC,CASGRQYYEQYF
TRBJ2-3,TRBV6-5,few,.,TGTGCCAGCACCAGAACTGGAGGTACGACAGATACGCAGTATTTT,CASTRTGGTTDTQYF
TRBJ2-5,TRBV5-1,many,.,TGCGCCAGCAGCTTTACCCCGGCCCAAGAGACCCAGTACTTC,CASSFTPAQETQYF
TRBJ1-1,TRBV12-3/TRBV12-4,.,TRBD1,TGTGCCAGCAGGCCCGACAGGGGGAGCACTGAAGCTTTCTTT,CASRPDRGSTEAFF
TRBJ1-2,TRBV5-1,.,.,TGCGCCAGCAGCTTGTCCCCCCCCGGGTATGGCTACACCTTC,CASSLSPPGYGYTF
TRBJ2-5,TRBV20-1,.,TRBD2,TGCAGTGCTAATAGCGGGGGGGCCGGGACCCAGTACTTC,CSANSGGAGTQYF
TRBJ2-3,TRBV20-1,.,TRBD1,TGCAGTGGTCAAACCGGGACAGGGGGCACAGATACGCAGTATTTT,CSGQTGTGGTDTQYF
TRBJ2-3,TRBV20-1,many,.,TGCAGTGCTAGAGGAGGGGATACGCAGTATTTT,CSARGGDTQYF
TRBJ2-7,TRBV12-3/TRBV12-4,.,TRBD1,TGTGCCAGCAGTTCTTTCACAGGGGCGCACGTCCACGAGCAGTACTTC,CASSSFTGAHVHEQYF
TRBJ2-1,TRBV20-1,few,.,TGCAGTGCTAGAGACGAGCGGTCCTACAATGAGCAGTTCTTC,CSARDERSYNEQFF
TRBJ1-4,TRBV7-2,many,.,TGTGCCAGCAGCTTAGGGTCTGCGACTAATGAAAAACTGTTTTTT,CASSLGSATNEKLFF
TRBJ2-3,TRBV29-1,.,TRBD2,TGCAGCGTTGAAACAAGGTTTAGGGCTAGCGGGATATTTATGAAGGGCACAGATACGCAGTATTTT,CSVETRFRASGIFMKGTDTQYF
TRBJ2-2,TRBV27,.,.,TGTGCCAGCAGTTTATTGGGCGGACAATACACCGGGGAGCTGTTTTTT,CASSLLGGQYTGELFF
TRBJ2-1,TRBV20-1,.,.,TGCAGTGCTAGAGATGGGGCAGGGAATGAGCAGTTCTTC,CSARDGAGNEQFF
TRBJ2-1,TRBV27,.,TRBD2,TGTGCCAGCAGTCAAATGGGACTAGCGGGAGTTGATGAGCAGTTCTTC,CASSQMGLAGVDEQFF
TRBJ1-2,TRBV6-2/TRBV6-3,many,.,TGTGCCAGCACTCCGGTGGCGGGGAGCGGCTACACCTTC,CASTPVAGSGYTF
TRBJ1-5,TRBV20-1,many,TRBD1,TGCAGTGCTCTTACCGGGACAGATAATCAGCCCCAGCATTTT,CSALTGTDNQPQHF
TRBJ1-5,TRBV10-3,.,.,TGTGCCATCAGTGATACGTATTATAGCAATCAGCCCCAGCATTTT,CAISDTYYSNQPQHF
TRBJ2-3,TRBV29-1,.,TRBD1,TGCAGCGTTGCGGGGACAGTAGAGACAGATACGCAGTATTTT,CSVAGTVETDTQYF
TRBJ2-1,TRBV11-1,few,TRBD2,TGTGCCAGCAGCTTTATACTAGCGGGAAATAGGCCCCAAGGCAATGAGCAGTTCTTC,CASSFILAGNRPQGNEQFF
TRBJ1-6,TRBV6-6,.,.,TGTGCCAGCAGAACGGACAGTAATTCACCCCTCCACTTT,CASRTDSNSPLHF
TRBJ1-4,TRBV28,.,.,TGTGCCAGCAGTTTAGGGTCCGGGACAAATGAAAAACTGTTTTTT,CASSLGSGTNEKLFF
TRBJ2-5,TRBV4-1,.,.,TGCGCCAGCAGCCAAGTGGGTGGCAGGGCCCAAGAGACCCAGTACTTC,CASSQVGGRAQETQYF
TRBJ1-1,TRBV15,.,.,TGTGCCACCAGCAGACGTCTTACAGCGAACACTGAAGCTTTCTTT,CATSRRLTANTEAFF
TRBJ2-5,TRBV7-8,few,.,TGTGCCAGCAGCTTACAGGGGCTGGAGACCCAGTACTTC,CASSLQGLETQYF
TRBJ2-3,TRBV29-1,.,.,TGCAGCGTTGACGCGGGGCACACAGATACGCAGTATTTT,CSVDAGHTDTQYF
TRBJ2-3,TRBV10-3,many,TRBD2,TGTGCCATCAGTGAGTCGCGGGAGAAAGATACGCAGTATTTT,CAISESREKDTQYF
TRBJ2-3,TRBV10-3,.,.,TGTGCCATCAGCACTCGCGCCGGTACGCAGTATTTT,CAISTRAGTQYF
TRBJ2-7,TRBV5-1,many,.,TGCGCCAGCAGCTCCCCGTCTAGCGCCTCCAACGAGCAGTACTTC,CASSSPSSASNEQYF
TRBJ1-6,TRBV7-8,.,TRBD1,TGTGCCAGCAGCCTAACAGGGGGGAGCTCCTATAATTCACCCCTCCACTTT,CASSLTGGSSYNSPLHF
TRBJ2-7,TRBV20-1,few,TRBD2,TGCAGTGCTAGTTTAGCGGGAGCCCAGGGGCAGTACTTC,CSASLAGAQGQYF
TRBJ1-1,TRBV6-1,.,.,TGTGCCAGCTGTCGGGGCGTGGCGAACACTGAAGCTTTCTTT,CASCRGVANTEAFF
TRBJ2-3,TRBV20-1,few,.,TGCAGTGCTAGAGTTGGTGGTACGGGCACAGATACGCAGTATTTT,CSARVGGTGTDTQYF
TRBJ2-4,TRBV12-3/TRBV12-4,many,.,TGTGCCAGCAGTTCCTGGACAGAAACAGGCCGAGCCAAAAACATTCAGTACTTC,CASSSWTETGRAKNIQYF
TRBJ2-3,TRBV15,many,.,TGTGCCACCAGCCCAAGCACAGATACGCAGTATTTT,CATSPSTDTQYF